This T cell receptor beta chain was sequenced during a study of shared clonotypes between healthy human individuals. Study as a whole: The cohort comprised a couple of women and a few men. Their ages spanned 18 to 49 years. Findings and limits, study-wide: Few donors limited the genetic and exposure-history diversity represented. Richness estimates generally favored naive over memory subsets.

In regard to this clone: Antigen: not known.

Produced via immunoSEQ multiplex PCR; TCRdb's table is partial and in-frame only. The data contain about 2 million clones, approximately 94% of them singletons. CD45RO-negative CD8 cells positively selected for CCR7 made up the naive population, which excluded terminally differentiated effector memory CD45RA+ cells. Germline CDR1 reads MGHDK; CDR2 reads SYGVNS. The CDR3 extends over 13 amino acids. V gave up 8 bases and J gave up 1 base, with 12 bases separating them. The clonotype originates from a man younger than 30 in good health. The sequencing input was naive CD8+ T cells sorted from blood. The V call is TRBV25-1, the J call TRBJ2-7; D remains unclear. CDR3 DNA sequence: TGTGCCAGCTCAACAGTGCCTTCCTACGAGCAGTACTTC. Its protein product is CASSTVPSYEQYF.